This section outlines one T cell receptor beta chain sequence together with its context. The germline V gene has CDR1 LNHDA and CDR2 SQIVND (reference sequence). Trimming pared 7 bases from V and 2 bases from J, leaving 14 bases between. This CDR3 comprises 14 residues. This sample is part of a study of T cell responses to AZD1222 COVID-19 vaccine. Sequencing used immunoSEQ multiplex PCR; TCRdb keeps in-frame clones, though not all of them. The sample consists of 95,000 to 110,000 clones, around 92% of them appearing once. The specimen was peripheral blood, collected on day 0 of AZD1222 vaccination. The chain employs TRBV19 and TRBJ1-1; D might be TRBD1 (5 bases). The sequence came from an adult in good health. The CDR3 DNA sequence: TGTGCCAGTACCAAGACAGTTCTCAACACTGAAGCTTTCTTT. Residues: CASTKTVLNTEAFF.